Here is one TCR beta chain with its context. What it binds is unknown. The data stem from a study of glioma-infiltrating T cells after dendritic cell vaccination. The CDR3 extends over 15 amino acids. J lost 7 bases, V lost 3 bases, and 5 bases had no gene match. Germline V lookup: CDR1 MDHEN, CDR2 SYDVKM. Up to about 2 ug genomic DNA was used for TCRB CDR3 amplification. Data came from immunoSEQ multiplex PCR; TCRdb stores just in-frame clones and leaves some out. The sample lists 90,000 or so clones, roughly 84% occurring once. Study outcomes and limitations: Few patients contributed both blood and tumor specimens.

The sample was blood, taken before dendritic cell vaccination. This clonotype was obtained from a human donor with glioblastoma. The chain has TRBV28 and TRBJ2-2; 10 nucleotides align to TRBD2. The CDR3 loop is CASSFQRGGVGELFF. The CDR3 DNA sequence: TGTGCCAGCAGTTTCCAGCGGGGGGGCGTCGGGGAGCTGTTTTTT.